This is a list of T cell receptor beta chains from one sample in a study of blood T cell repertoires in COVID-19. Assay used: immunoSEQ multiplex PCR; TCRdb lists only in-frame clones, some missing. The data contain some 300,000 clones, approximately 84% of them seen just once; the ten biggest clones take up 1%. Sequencing used PBMCs or T cells enriched from blood (not recorded which). The receptors derive from a young woman who had recovered from COVID-19. The CDR3 runs from the conserved cysteine through the conserved F or W. Fields, in order: clone size, V gene, CDR3 length, D gene, J gene, CDR3 protein, CDR3 DNA. The D gene is left open where the match is weak. Clone size is stated in some rows and not others, as once, few, many or a class when expanded.

clone size: -; V gene: TRBV4-2; CDR3 length: 15; D gene: -; J gene: TRBJ1-1; CDR3 protein: CASSAIGEGGTEAFF; CDR3 DNA: TGTGCCAGCAGCGCCATTGGGGAGGGGGGGACTGAAGCTTTCTTT
clone size: -; V gene: TRBV15; CDR3 length: 14; D gene: -; J gene: TRBJ2-2; CDR3 protein: CATSRAGGTGELFF; CDR3 DNA: TGTGCCACCAGCAGAGCCGGGGGAACCGGGGAGCTGTTTTTT
clone size: -; V gene: TRBV5-6; CDR3 length: 13; D gene: -; J gene: TRBJ2-4; CDR3 protein: CASSLGTLNIQYF; CDR3 DNA: TGTGCCAGCAGCTTGGGGACTTTAAACATTCAGTACTTC
clone size: -; V gene: TRBV11-1; CDR3 length: 14; D gene: -; J gene: TRBJ1-2; CDR3 protein: CASSLALGGYGYTF; CDR3 DNA: TGTGCCAGCAGCTTAGCGCTGGGAGGCTATGGCTACACCTTC
clone size: -; V gene: TRBV10-2; CDR3 length: 15; D gene: -; J gene: TRBJ1-6; CDR3 protein: CASRETGTVYSPLHF; CDR3 DNA: TGCGCCAGCAGAGAAACAGGGACGGTATATTCACCCCTCCACTTT
clone size: -; V gene: TRBV2; CDR3 length: 14; D gene: TRBD2; J gene: TRBJ2-5; CDR3 protein: CASGPSGGNPTQYF; CDR3 DNA: TGTGCCAGCGGACCAAGCGGGGGGAACCCGACCCAGTACTTC
clone size: -; V gene: TRBV10-2; CDR3 length: 19; D gene: TRBD1; J gene: TRBJ2-2; CDR3 protein: CASSESRARAGGGTGELFF; CDR3 DNA: TGCGCCAGCAGTGAGTCGAGGGCCCGGGCAGGGGGCGGCACCGGGGAGCTGTTTTTT
clone size: -; V gene: TRBV4-3; CDR3 length: 14; D gene: -; J gene: TRBJ1-1; CDR3 protein: CASSQDSTGAEAFF; CDR3 DNA: TGCGCCAGCAGCCAAGATTCCACAGGCGCCGAAGCTTTCTTT
clone size: -; V gene: TRBV19; CDR3 length: 11; D gene: -; J gene: TRBJ1-2; CDR3 protein: CASMAGYGYTF; CDR3 DNA: TGTGCCAGTATGGCAGGATATGGCTACACCTTC
clone size: -; V gene: TRBV3-1/TRBV3-2; CDR3 length: 13; D gene: TRBD1; J gene: TRBJ1-2; CDR3 protein: CASSLIQGEGYTF; CDR3 DNA: TGTGCCAGCAGCTTAATACAGGGGGAGGGCTACACCTTC
clone size: -; V gene: TRBV7-2; CDR3 length: 13; D gene: -; J gene: TRBJ2-7; CDR3 protein: CASSSGQTYEQYF; CDR3 DNA: TGTGCCAGCAGCTCTGGACAGACCTACGAGCAGTACTTC
clone size: -; V gene: TRBV5-1; CDR3 length: 14; D gene: -; J gene: TRBJ1-3; CDR3 protein: CASSFGEEGNTIYF; CDR3 DNA: TGCGCCAGCAGCTTCGGCGAGGAGGGAAACACCATATATTTT
clone size: -; V gene: TRBV9; CDR3 length: 15; D gene: TRBD1; J gene: TRBJ1-1; CDR3 protein: CASSPSQGGNTEAFF; CDR3 DNA: TGTGCCAGCAGCCCCTCGCAGGGGGGGAACACTGAAGCTTTCTTT
clone size: -; V gene: TRBV11-2; CDR3 length: 16; D gene: TRBD1; J gene: TRBJ1-4; CDR3 protein: CASSNRQGATGEKLFF; CDR3 DNA: TGTGCCAGCAGCAATAGACAGGGGGCTACCGGTGAAAAACTGTTTTTT
clone size: -; V gene: TRBV6-1; CDR3 length: 20; D gene: -; J gene: TRBJ1-3; CDR3 protein: CASSEVKGYLTAQFGNTIYF; CDR3 DNA: TGTGCCAGCAGTGAAGTAAAAGGCTACTTAACAGCCCAATTTGGAAACACCATATATTTT
clone size: -; V gene: TRBV4-3; CDR3 length: 17; D gene: TRBD1; J gene: TRBJ2-6; CDR3 protein: CASSNRDRGHGANVLTF; CDR3 DNA: TGCGCCAGCAGCAACCGGGACAGGGGGCATGGGGCCAACGTCCTGACTTTC
clone size: once; V gene: TRBV5-1; CDR3 length: 15; D gene: -; J gene: TRBJ1-2; CDR3 protein: CASSPPGGSNYGYTF; CDR3 DNA: TGCGCCAGCAGCCCGCCCGGGGGGTCTAACTATGGCTACACCTTC
clone size: few; V gene: TRBV7-8; CDR3 length: 19; D gene: TRBD1; J gene: TRBJ2-5; CDR3 protein: CASSLRAGAGTGAGETQYF; CDR3 DNA: TGTGCCAGCAGCTTACGCGCGGGGGCCGGGACAGGGGCCGGGGAGACCCAGTACTTC
clone size: -; V gene: TRBV15; CDR3 length: 15; D gene: -; J gene: TRBJ2-1; CDR3 protein: CATSRDGRGYNEQFF; CDR3 DNA: TGTGCCACCAGCAGAGATGGGCGGGGTTACAATGAGCAGTTCTTC
clone size: -; V gene: TRBV5-4; CDR3 length: 17; D gene: TRBD2; J gene: TRBJ2-1; CDR3 protein: CASSWPWASGGSDEQFF; CDR3 DNA: TGTGCCAGCAGCTGGCCCTGGGCTAGCGGGGGGTCAGATGAGCAGTTCTTC
clone size: -; V gene: TRBV18; CDR3 length: 13; D gene: TRBD2; J gene: TRBJ2-5; CDR3 protein: CASSPTSGETQYF; CDR3 DNA: TGTGCCAGCTCACCGACTAGCGGAGAGACCCAGTACTTC
clone size: few; V gene: TRBV28; CDR3 length: 15; D gene: TRBD1; J gene: TRBJ2-1; CDR3 protein: CASSLSDRVLNEQFF; CDR3 DNA: TGTGCCAGCAGTTTATCCGACAGGGTTTTGAATGAGCAGTTCTTC
clone size: -; V gene: TRBV5-1; CDR3 length: 14; D gene: TRBD1; J gene: TRBJ1-1; CDR3 protein: CASSLEQGAAEAFF; CDR3 DNA: TGCGCCAGCAGCTTGGAACAGGGGGCGGCTGAAGCTTTCTTT
clone size: once; V gene: TRBV21-1; CDR3 length: 17; D gene: -; J gene: TRBJ1-6; CDR3 protein: CASSKGTVSSYNSPLHF; CDR3 DNA: TGTGCCAGCAGCAAAGGAACAGTCAGCTCCTATAATTCACCCCTCCACTTT
clone size: -; V gene: TRBV29-1; CDR3 length: 12; D gene: -; J gene: TRBJ2-1; CDR3 protein: CSVNPQGDEQFF; CDR3 DNA: TGCAGCGTCAACCCACAGGGCGATGAGCAGTTCTTC
clone size: -; V gene: TRBV15; CDR3 length: 15; D gene: -; J gene: TRBJ1-1; CDR3 protein: CATSGGGWKNTEAFF; CDR3 DNA: TGTGCCACCAGCGGGGGGGGTTGGAAAAACACTGAAGCTTTCTTT
clone size: -; V gene: TRBV3-1/TRBV3-2; CDR3 length: 14; D gene: -; J gene: TRBJ1-6; CDR3 protein: CASSQAAVDSPLHF; CDR3 DNA: TGTGCCAGCAGCCAAGCGGCGGTGGATTCACCCCTCCACTTT
clone size: -; V gene: TRBV12-5; CDR3 length: 13; D gene: -; J gene: TRBJ2-1; CDR3 protein: CASGSSGYNEQFF; CDR3 DNA: TGTGCTAGTGGTTCTTCAGGGTACAATGAGCAGTTCTTC
clone size: once; V gene: TRBV28; CDR3 length: 16; D gene: TRBD2; J gene: TRBJ2-1; CDR3 protein: CASSLASGLSYNEQFF; CDR3 DNA: TGTGCCAGCAGTTTGGCTAGCGGGCTTTCCTACAATGAGCAGTTCTTC
clone size: once; V gene: TRBV29-1; CDR3 length: 12; D gene: -; J gene: TRBJ1-3; CDR3 protein: CSVEDGGDTIYF; CDR3 DNA: TGCAGCGTTGAAGACGGTGGAGACACCATATATTTT
clone size: -; V gene: TRBV18; CDR3 length: 16; D gene: -; J gene: TRBJ1-3; CDR3 protein: CASSPPLGDSGNTIYF; CDR3 DNA: TGTGCCAGCTCACCTCCTCTCGGGGACTCTGGAAACACCATATATTTT
clone size: -; V gene: TRBV12-3/TRBV12-4; CDR3 length: 13; D gene: -; J gene: TRBJ1-4; CDR3 protein: CASGDLTGEKLFF; CDR3 DNA: TGTGCCAGCGGAGACTTGACAGGCGAAAAACTGTTTTTT
clone size: -; V gene: TRBV2; CDR3 length: 16; D gene: TRBD2; J gene: TRBJ2-3; CDR3 protein: CASSGGLAGDTDTQYF; CDR3 DNA: TGTGCCAGCAGTGGAGGACTAGCGGGAGACACAGATACGCAGTATTTT
clone size: few; V gene: TRBV2; CDR3 length: 14; D gene: -; J gene: TRBJ1-4; CDR3 protein: CASSVQGGNEKLFF; CDR3 DNA: TGTGCCAGCAGTGTGCAGGGTGGTAATGAAAAACTGTTTTTT
clone size: -; V gene: TRBV27; CDR3 length: 16; D gene: TRBD2; J gene: TRBJ2-1; CDR3 protein: CASTRGASGVHNEQFF; CDR3 DNA: TGTGCCAGCACCAGGGGGGCTAGCGGGGTTCACAATGAGCAGTTCTTC
clone size: -; V gene: TRBV23-1; CDR3 length: 16; D gene: -; J gene: TRBJ1-1; CDR3 protein: CASSQSRTVMNTEAFF; CDR3 DNA: TGCGCCAGCAGTCAATCACGGACAGTCATGAACACTGAAGCTTTCTTT
clone size: -; V gene: TRBV5-1; CDR3 length: 15; D gene: -; J gene: TRBJ1-1; CDR3 protein: CASSPNGGAGTEAFF; CDR3 DNA: TGCGCCAGCAGCCCGAATGGGGGCGCCGGCACTGAAGCTTTCTTT
clone size: -; V gene: TRBV6-5; CDR3 length: 13; D gene: -; J gene: TRBJ2-7; CDR3 protein: CASSPYSSYEQYF; CDR3 DNA: TGTGCCAGCAGTCCCTACAGCTCCTACGAGCAGTACTTC
clone size: -; V gene: TRBV5-4; CDR3 length: 17; D gene: TRBD2; J gene: TRBJ2-5; CDR3 protein: CASSSGTSGGQQETQYF; CDR3 DNA: TGTGCCAGCAGCTCGGGGACTAGCGGGGGGCAGCAAGAGACCCAGTACTTC
clone size: -; V gene: TRBV7-8; CDR3 length: 15; D gene: -; J gene: TRBJ1-1; CDR3 protein: CASSPSPNVNTEAFF; CDR3 DNA: TGTGCCAGCAGCCCGAGTCCTAATGTGAACACTGAAGCTTTCTTT
clone size: -; V gene: TRBV9; CDR3 length: 15; D gene: -; J gene: TRBJ2-7; CDR3 protein: CASSVLGEGAGEQYF; CDR3 DNA: TGTGCCAGCAGCGTCCTGGGAGAGGGGGCGGGAGAGCAGTACTTC
clone size: -; V gene: TRBV9; CDR3 length: 15; D gene: -; J gene: TRBJ2-3; CDR3 protein: CASSSGGSRTDTQYF; CDR3 DNA: TGTGCCAGCAGCTCCGGCGGCTCACGCACAGATACGCAGTATTTT
clone size: -; V gene: TRBV10-2; CDR3 length: 15; D gene: TRBD1; J gene: TRBJ1-5; CDR3 protein: CASSGTGGRNQPQHF; CDR3 DNA: TGCGCCAGCAGCGGGACAGGGGGCAGGAATCAGCCCCAGCATTTT
clone size: few; V gene: TRBV7-9; CDR3 length: 15; D gene: -; J gene: TRBJ1-6; CDR3 protein: CASSLVSGRNSPLHF; CDR3 DNA: TGTGCCAGCAGCTTAGTTTCAGGGAGGAATTCACCCCTCCACTTT
clone size: -; V gene: TRBV6-5; CDR3 length: 13; D gene: -; J gene: TRBJ2-7; CDR3 protein: CASSKGDLYGQYF; CDR3 DNA: TGTGCCAGCTCAAAAGGGGATCTCTACGGGCAGTACTTC
clone size: -; V gene: TRBV5-1; CDR3 length: 16; D gene: TRBD1; J gene: TRBJ1-1; CDR3 protein: CASSSERGGAGTEAFF; CDR3 DNA: TGCGCCAGCAGCTCGGAGAGAGGGGGCGCGGGCACTGAAGCTTTCTTT
clone size: -; V gene: TRBV20-1; CDR3 length: 15; D gene: TRBD1; J gene: TRBJ1-5; CDR3 protein: CSASLDRGAGQPQHF; CDR3 DNA: TGCAGTGCTAGTTTAGACAGGGGGGCGGGTCAGCCCCAGCATTTT
clone size: -; V gene: TRBV4-1; CDR3 length: 18; D gene: TRBD2; J gene: TRBJ2-2; CDR3 protein: CASSQEPASGLTTGELFF; CDR3 DNA: TGCGCCAGCAGCCAAGAACCGGCTAGCGGATTAACCACCGGGGAGCTGTTTTTT